This is a list of T cell receptor beta chains from one sample in a study of molecular identifiers for immune sequencing clone quantification. TCRdb reprocessed the PCR reads via MiXCR and lists one record per CDR3 protein. The sample lists about 510,000 distinct CDR3 sequences; roughly 23% were seen once. The specimen was naive CD8+ T cells from blood, with Jurkat cell RNA spiked in. The receptor set was obtained from a human donor in good health. Some libraries in this study had Jurkat cell RNA spiked in. The CDR3 runs from the conserved cysteine through the conserved F or W. The order of the fields is D gene, V gene, clone size, J gene, CDR3 protein, CDR3 DNA. A D gene is named only where the DNA matches it firmly. Size is stated for part of the rows, as once, few or many counts, or as a class when the clone is expanded.

.	TRBV3-1	many	TRBJ2-1	CASSQKSYNEQFF	TGTGCCAGCAGCCAGAAATCATACAATGAGCAGTTCTTC
.	TRBV29-1	many	TRBJ2-5	CSVDGTPPGETQYF	TGCAGCGTTGACGGTACACCCCCCGGAGAGACCCAGTACTTC
TRBD1	TRBV12-5	once	TRBJ2-7	CASGAGTGFFEQYF	TGTGCTAGTGGCGCCGGGACAGGGTTTTTCGAGCAGTACTTC
.	TRBV5-4	many	TRBJ2-6	CASKQGYSGANVLTF	TGTGCCAGCAAACAGGGCTACTCTGGGGCCAACGTCCTGACTTTC
.	TRBV6-2/TRBV6-3	.	TRBJ1-1	CASSYEQTRDRYMNTEAFF	TGTGCCAGCAGTTACGAGCAGACGAGGGACCGCTATATGAACACTGAAGCTTTCTTT
.	TRBV2	.	TRBJ1-2	CASSVDSLNYGYTF	TGTGCCAGCAGCGTAGACAGCCTTAACTATGGCTACACCTTC
TRBD2	TRBV4-3	few	TRBJ2-1	CASSQGWTSGSFGQFF	TGCGCCAGCAGCCAAGGATGGACTAGCGGGAGTTTCGGGCAGTTCTTC
.	TRBV7-8	.	TRBJ2-1	CASSFLAGRADNEQFF	TGTGCCAGCAGCTTCTTGGCCGGGCGCGCGGACAATGAGCAGTTCTTC
TRBD2	TRBV28	many	TRBJ2-7	CASSAGDSAYEQYF	TGTGCCAGCAGTGCGGGAGACTCAGCCTACGAGCAGTACTTC
TRBD1	TRBV4-1	many	TRBJ1-5	CASSVEDRLNQPQHF	TGCGCCAGCAGTGTAGAGGACAGGCTAAATCAGCCCCAGCATTTT
.	TRBV10-3	few	TRBJ2-7	CAITPATGAYEQYF	TGTGCCATCACCCCTGCAACGGGAGCCTACGAGCAGTACTTC
TRBD1	TRBV20-1	few	TRBJ2-7	CSARDMDRGAYEQYF	TGCAGTGCTAGAGATATGGACAGGGGAGCCTACGAGCAGTACTTC
.	TRBV15	few	TRBJ2-1	CATSSPPVVEQFF	TGTGCCACCAGCTCCCCCCCCGTGGTTGAGCAGTTCTTC
.	TRBV4-3	.	TRBJ2-6	CASSQGWHSGADVLTF	TGCGCCAGCAGCCAAGGATGGCACTCTGGGGCCGACGTCCTGACTTTC
TRBD2	TRBV6-6	few	TRBJ2-5	CASAGELGQETQYF	TGTGCCAGCGCGGGAGAGTTGGGCCAAGAGACCCAGTACTTC
.	TRBV7-2	many	TRBJ2-5	CASSPLGGRSKETQYF	TGTGCCAGCAGCCCCCTGGGGGGTAGGAGCAAAGAGACCCAGTACTTC
.	TRBV4-3	many	TRBJ2-7	CASSPEWGKSYEQYF	TGCGCCAGCAGCCCTGAGTGGGGGAAATCCTACGAGCAGTACTTC
TRBD1	TRBV29-1	many	TRBJ2-7	CSVDGGQGAHEQYF	TGCAGCGTTGACGGAGGACAGGGGGCGCACGAGCAGTACTTC
.	TRBV7-9	few	TRBJ2-2	CASSFEDTGELFF	TGTGCCAGCAGCTTTGAGGACACCGGGGAGCTGTTTTTT
.	TRBV25-1	many	TRBJ1-5	CASSDGTGGNQPQHF	TGTGCCAGCAGCGACGGGACGGGGGGCAATCAGCCCCAGCATTTT
.	TRBV7-9	.	TRBJ2-1	CASSLTGNYNEQFF	TGTGCCAGCAGCTTAACAGGGAACTACAATGAGCAGTTCTTC
.	TRBV6-6	.	TRBJ2-4	CASSTTRGLDIQYF	TGTGCCAGCAGTACGACACGGGGTTTGGACATTCAGTACTTC
.	TRBV4-1	.	TRBJ2-5	CASSQENDGYQETQYF	TGCGCCAGCAGCCAAGAGAACGACGGTTACCAAGAGACCCAGTACTTC
.	TRBV25-1	many	TRBJ1-2	CASSEYSLGGWRYTF	TGTGCCAGCAGTGAATACTCATTGGGGGGCTGGCGCTACACCTTC
.	TRBV30	many	TRBJ2-7	CAWSASSSYEQYF	TGTGCCTGGAGTGCAAGTAGCTCCTACGAGCAGTACTTC
TRBD1	TRBV25-1	.	TRBJ2-7	CASSDGTGAYEQYF	TGTGCCAGCAGTGACGGGACAGGGGCCTACGAGCAGTACTTC
TRBD1	TRBV12-3/TRBV12-4	many	TRBJ1-5	CASSETKWGQGAQPQHF	TGTGCCAGCAGTGAGACGAAATGGGGACAGGGGGCTCAGCCCCAGCATTTT
.	TRBV27	few	TRBJ1-5	CASSLSGTRPQHF	TGTGCCAGCAGTTTATCAGGGACAAGGCCCCAGCATTTT
TRBD2	TRBV2	.	TRBJ2-7	CATLAGVSYEQYF	TGTGCCACCCTAGCGGGGGTCTCCTACGAGCAGTACTTC
.	TRBV29-1	.	TRBJ2-2	CSVAEPGVDTGELFF	TGCAGCGTCGCAGAACCGGGCGTGGACACCGGGGAGCTGTTTTTT
TRBD2	TRBV7-6	many	TRBJ2-3	CASSLTGGFSDTQYF	TGTGCCAGCAGCTTAACGGGGGGTTTTTCAGATACGCAGTATTTT
.	TRBV7-9	.	TRBJ2-5	CASSFGYQIGETRYF	TGTGCCAGCAGCTTTGGCTACCAGATAGGGGAGACCCGGTACTTC
TRBD1	TRBV6-5	.	TRBJ1-2	CSSSYRTGRFGYTF	TGTTCCAGCAGTTACAGGACAGGGCGCTTTGGCTACACCTTC
TRBD2	TRBV6-5	many	TRBJ2-3	CASSYLASGRDADTQYF	TGTGCCAGCAGTTACTTGGCTAGCGGGAGGGACGCAGATACGCAGTATTTT
TRBD2	TRBV2	.	TRBJ2-7	CASSISGTSGIYEQYF	TGTGCCAGCAGTATATCCGGGACTAGCGGGATTTACGAGCAGTACTTC
.	TRBV27	.	TRBJ1-1	CASSTWTESQNTEAFF	TGTGCCAGCAGTACCTGGACAGAGAGTCAGAACACTGAAGCTTTCTTT
.	TRBV12-3/TRBV12-4	.	TRBJ2-1	CASSFRLSGNNEQFF	TGTGCCAGCAGTTTCAGACTTTCAGGGAACAATGAGCAGTTCTTC
.	TRBV20-1	.	TRBJ1-5	CSARDRRASNQPQHF	TGCAGTGCTAGAGATCGGAGGGCCAGCAATCAGCCCCAGCATTTT
.	TRBV7-3	.	TRBJ2-3	CASSLSNVPTDTQYF	TGTGCCAGCAGCTTAAGTAACGTCCCAACAGATACGCAGTATTTT
TRBD2	TRBV7-6	.	TRBJ2-5	CASSTNAPLAGLQETQYF	TGTGCCAGCAGCACAAATGCCCCACTAGCGGGGCTACAAGAGACCCAGTACTTC
.	TRBV29-1	many	TRBJ2-2	CSVVLSGVGGGTGELFF	TGCAGCGTTGTATTGTCCGGGGTCGGCGGTGGCACCGGGGAGCTGTTTTTT
.	TRBV11-3	.	TRBJ2-2	CASSYLLGGELFF	TGTGCCAGCAGCTACCTATTGGGCGGGGAGCTGTTTTTT